These 25 T cell receptor beta chains were all obtained from the same sample, sequenced in a study of blood T cell repertoires in COVID-19. Sequencing used immunoSEQ multiplex PCR; TCRdb keeps in-frame clones, though not all of them. The sample contains about 270,000 clones, approximately 89% of which appear only once. Source material: PBMCs or T cells enriched from blood (not recorded which). Receptor source: a woman between 55 and 75 years old who had recovered from COVID-19.

The chain uses TRBV24-1 and TRBJ1-1, with a weak D call TRBD1 (5 bases). V was shortened by 4 bases and J by 9 bases, with 11 bases between the two germline ends. This CDR3 is built from 12 residues. CDR1 KGHDR and CDR2 SFDVKD come from the germline V gene. CDR3 protein: CATSDRKDKAFF. As DNA, the CDR3 is TGTGCCACCAGTGACCGAAAGGACAAAGCTTTCTTT.

The J gene is TRBJ1-2, the V gene TRBV2, with D perhaps TRBD1 (6 bases). There are 14 residues in the CDR3. The V and J ends lost 5 bases and 2 bases respectively, with 12 bases between them. Germline lookup yields CDR1 SNHLY and CDR2 FYNNEI. CDR3 sequence (DNA): TGTGCCAGCAGTATACAGGGTCTGAACTATGGCTACACCTTC. Translated, it gives CASSIQGLNYGYTF.

V usage is TRBV4-1 and J usage is TRBJ1-6, with TRBD1 identical over 10 bases. In germline, CDR1 is MGHRA, CDR2 YSYEKL. The V and J ends lost 3 bases and 14 bases, in that order; junction bases with no gene match: 13. The CDR3 spans 16 residues. The CDR3 region is CASSHQRQGALKALHF. DNA of the CDR3: TGCGCCAGCAGCCACCAGCGACAGGGGGCCTTAAAGGCCCTCCACTTT.

V gene TRBV30 combines with J gene TRBJ1-3; D possibly corresponds to TRBD1 (6 bases). Germline assignment: CDR1 GTSNPN and CDR2 SVGIG (reference sequence). This CDR3 has 14 amino acids. The germline V and J ends were trimmed by 3 bases and 4 bases, with 13 bases remaining between them. The CDR3 nucleotides are TGTGCCTGGAGCTGGGGGGGCTGGGGAAACACCATATATTTT. Protein: CAWSWGGWGNTIYF.

The rearrangement joins TRBV29-1 to TRBJ1-2; D unclear. This CDR3 is 11 amino acids long. Germline V CDR1 and CDR2: SQVTM, ANQGSEA. Trimming took off 6 bases at V and 7 bases at J, with 12 bases between the two ends. Here the CDR3 reads CSVHGGLGYTF. The DNA for the CDR3 is TGCAGCGTACACGGTGGGCTTGGCTACACCTTC.

This chain connects TRBV5-4 to TRBJ2-1; no clear D. The V gene lost 0 bases and the J gene lost 1 base, with 8 bases spanning the gap. The CDR3 contains 15 residues. CDR1 is SGHNT and CDR2 is YYREEE in the germline V gene (reference sequence). In nucleotides, the CDR3 is TGTGCCAGCAGCTTGGCCTCCGGGTCCTACAATGAGCAGTTCTTC. Protein: CASSLASGSYNEQFF.

V gene TRBV19 combines with J gene TRBJ2-7, with 12 bases fitting TRBD1. Germline CDR1 LNHDA, CDR2 SQIVND (reference sequence). This CDR3 has 15 residues. V was clipped by 5 bases and J by 3 bases; unmatched bases: 5. CDR3 region: CASSAGTGGIYEQYF. DNA for the CDR3: TGTGCCAGTAGTGCCGGGACAGGGGGCATCTACGAGCAGTACTTC. Full variable domain (rest looked up from reference TRBV19 and TRBJ2-7): DGGITQSPKYLFRKEGQNVTLSCEQNLNHDAMYWYRQDPGQGLRLIYYSQIVNDFQKGDIAEGYSVSREKKESFPLTVTSAQKNPTAFYLCASSAGTGGIYEQYFGPGTRLTVT.

This clone was observed once. The gene calls are TRBV7-3 and TRBJ2-2; 9 bases match TRBD1. Germline CDR1 and CDR2: SGHTA and FQGTGA. The CDR3 loop spans 17 amino acids. V trimming: 4 bases; J trimming: 2 bases; junction bases outside the gene matches: 8. The chain's CDR3 is CASSSGPTGGNTGELFF. CDR3 DNA: TGTGCCAGCAGCTCTGGCCCGACAGGGGGAAACACCGGGGAGCTGTTTTTT.

The J gene is TRBJ1-5, the V gene TRBV28, with a possible D match to TRBD1 (5 bases). Germline-derived CDR1 and CDR2 are MDHEN and SYDVKM. V was cut by 6 bases and J by 0 bases, with 18 bases left in between. The CDR3 has 17 residues. The CDR3 is CASRQESFFYSNQPQHF. DNA of the CDR3: TGTGCCAGCAGACAGGAGTCTTTCTTTTATAGCAATCAGCCCCAGCATTTT. The whole variable domain, filled in from reference TRBV28 and TRBJ1-5, reads DVKVTQSSRYLVKRTGEKVFLECVQDMDHENMFWYRQDPGLGLRLIYFSYDVKMKEKGDIPEGYSVSREKKERFSLILESASTNQTSMYLCASRQESFFYSNQPQHFGDGTRLSIL.

This sequence joins TRBV5-5 and TRBJ2-7, with a weak D call TRBD2 (5 bases). Trimming cost V 5 bases and J 0 bases, with 18 bases left between them. The CDR3 loop spans 16 amino acids. Germline lookup yields CDR1 SGHKS and CDR2 YYEKEE (reference sequence). CDR3 amino acids: CASRRVGLQSSYEQYF. The CDR3 region has the DNA TGTGCCAGCAGGCGAGTCGGACTGCAGAGCTCCTACGAGCAGTACTTC.

The V gene is TRBV19, the J gene TRBJ1-2; D gene uncertain. Trimming cost V 5 bases and J 1 base, with 5 bases left between them. The CDR3 sequence is 12 residues long. Germline V CDR1 and CDR2: LNHDA, SQIVND (reference sequence). This chain's CDR3 is CASSFGNYGYTF. The CDR3, as DNA: TGTGCCAGTAGTTTCGGTAACTATGGCTACACCTTC.

The chain employs TRBV7-9 and TRBJ2-7; 12 bases map to TRBD2. Germline CDR1 and CDR2: SEHNR and FQNEAQ (reference sequence). This CDR3 has 13 residues. With V trimmed by 11 bases and J by 3 bases, 5 bases remained unmatched. CDR3 protein: CAGGLAGSYEQYF. Here the CDR3 DNA reads TGTGCCGGAGGACTAGCGGGAAGCTACGAGCAGTACTTC.

The chain uses TRBV11-1 and TRBJ1-1; the D is unclear. The CDR3 spans 14 residues. Looked up from germline, CDR1 is SGHAT and CDR2 is FQDESV (reference sequence). V dropped 0 bases and J dropped 5 bases, with 10 bases sitting between them. The CDR3 sequence: CASSLAVELTEAFF. In DNA form, the CDR3 reads TGTGCCAGCAGCTTAGCGGTAGAACTGACTGAAGCTTTCTTT.

This clone was observed a few times. CDR3 in amino acids: CASITGTTGGTQYF. In DNA form, the CDR3 reads TGTGCCAGCATTACCGGGACTACGGGTGGGACCCAGTACTTC. The chain combines TRBV6-5 with TRBJ2-5; 7 positions agree with TRBD2. Germline V gene sequence: CDR1 MNHEY, CDR2 SVGAGI. The CDR3 has 14 residues. Trimming removed 7 bases from V and 7 bases from J; junction bases left unmatched: 12.

The gene calls are TRBV9 and TRBJ2-7; maybe TRBD2 (5 bases). The CDR3 is 13 amino acids. Deletions cut 2 bases from V and 3 bases from J, with 9 bases between. CDR1 and CDR2 (germline): SGDLS, YYNGEE. CDR3 DNA: TGTGCCAGCAGCGTGTCTAGCAACTACGAGCAGTACTTC. Translated, it gives CASSVSSNYEQYF.

The J gene is TRBJ1-2, the V gene TRBV29-1, with 7 bases aligning to TRBD1. The CDR3 is 14 residues long. Trimming cost V 2 bases and J 6 bases; bases outside gene matches: 9. The germline CDR1 and CDR2 sequences are SQVTM and ANQGSEA. CDR3: CSVESIRGQDGYTF. In nucleotides, the CDR3 is TGCAGCGTTGAATCCATTAGGGGGCAGGATGGCTACACCTTC.

The chain combines TRBV10-2 with TRBJ1-5; D uncertain. CDR1 and CDR2 from the germline V gene are WSHSY and SAAADI. The CDR3 length is 15 residues. The germline V and J ends were trimmed by 2 bases and 6 bases, with 14 bases remaining between them. The CDR3 protein is CASSETDGRSQPQHF. The CDR3 DNA follows: TGCGCCAGCAGTGAGACCGACGGAAGGAGTCAGCCCCAGCATTTT.

The genes are TRBV5-1 and TRBJ2-1; no clear D gene. The CDR3 runs 16 residues. The ends were cut back, 1 base at V and 4 bases at J, with 15 bases in the middle. CDR1 is SGHRS and CDR2 is YFSETQ in the germline V gene. This chain's CDR3 is CASSLIGSLLYNEQFF. CDR3 nucleotides: TGCGCCAGCAGCTTGATCGGGTCATTGTTATACAATGAGCAGTTCTTC.

The chain is built from TRBV11-2 and TRBJ2-7; D gene uncertain. In germline, CDR1 is SGHAT, CDR2 FQNNGV. Between the trimmed V and J ends, which lost 1 base and 0 bases, there was a span of 7 bases. The CDR3 is 14 residues long. The chain's CDR3 is CASSLVGSSYEQYF. The DNA for the CDR3 is TGTGCCAGCAGCTTAGTTGGTAGCTCCTACGAGCAGTACTTC.

The chain joins TRBV6-1 to TRBJ1-4, with 8 bases lining up with TRBD1. V gave up 2 bases and J gave up 3 bases; unmatched junction bases: 2. CDR1 and CDR2 from the germline V gene are MNHNS and SASEGT. The CDR3 covers 15 residues. CDR3 coding DNA: TGTGCCAGCAGTGAATTGGACAGGGCTAATGAAAAACTGTTTTTT. Protein product: CASSELDRANEKLFF.

The rearrangement joins TRBV29-1 to TRBJ2-7, with D perhaps TRBD2 (6 bases). CDR1 is SQVTM and CDR2 is ANQGSEA in the germline V gene. There are 14 residues in the CDR3. The V gene lost 0 bases and the J gene lost 7 bases, with 16 bases spanning the gap. DNA of the CDR3: TGCAGCGTTGAAGATCGGGGCTACCGGGGGGAGCAGTACTTC. Its protein is CSVEDRGYRGEQYF.

The V gene is TRBV28, the J gene TRBJ2-1, with 9 bases lining up with TRBD2. The length of the CDR3 is 14 residues. From germline, CDR1 is MDHEN and CDR2 SYDVKM. Germline trimming cut 4 bases from V and 9 bases from J; bases unmatched to any gene: 7. The CDR3 DNA sequence: TGTGCCAGCAGTTGGCAATATAGCGGGGGTGAGCAGTTCTTC. The encoded protein is CASSWQYSGGEQFF. Filled out from reference TRBV28 and TRBJ2-1, the complete variable domain reads DVKVTQSSRYLVKRTGEKVFLECVQDMDHENMFWYRQDPGLGLRLIYFSYDVKMKEKGDIPEGYSVSREKKERFSLILESASTNQTSMYLCASSWQYSGGEQFFGPGTRLTVL.

J is TRBJ1-2 and V is TRBV2, with 8 nucleotides matching TRBD1. After removal of 5 bases from V and 4 bases from J, the junction contained 9 bases not matched to a gene. This CDR3 comprises 15 residues. Germline V gene lookup returns CDR1 SNHLY and CDR2 FYNNEI. The CDR3 is CASSLIRQGTYGYTF. The CDR3 DNA reads TGTGCCAGCAGTCTAATTAGACAGGGGACCTATGGCTACACCTTC. Full variable domain (rest looked up from reference TRBV2 and TRBJ1-2): EPEVTQTPSHQVTQMGQEVILRCVPISNHLYFYWYRQILGQKVEFLVSFYNNEISEKSEIFDDQFSVERPDGSNFTLKIRSTKLEDSAMYFCASSLIRQGTYGYTFGSGTRLTVV.

This clone was seen a few times. The chain couples TRBV4-1 to TRBJ1-1, with a tentative D call TRBD1 (5 bases). Trimming took off 0 bases at V and 2 bases at J, with 13 bases between the two ends. The CDR3 sequence is 16 residues long. Per the germline V gene, CDR1 is MGHRA and CDR2 is YSYEKL. Here the CDR3 reads CASSQEQGRGNTEAFF. The CDR3 DNA reads TGCGCCAGCAGCCAAGAGCAGGGTAGGGGTAACACTGAAGCTTTCTTT.

As for this clone: A junction boundary mismatches the germline segment, possibly from a read error. V and J are TRBV6-5 and TRBJ2-3; 9 nucleotides align to TRBD1. The CDR3 has 15 residues. Germline assignment: CDR1 MNHEY and CDR2 SVGAGI. The CDR3 DNA reads as TGTGCCGGCAGCCAGGGACAGGGTTTTAGTGATACGCAGTATTTT. The encoded protein is CAGSQGQGFSDTQYF.